The text below deals with one TCR beta chain. Its specificity is not known. This specimen belongs to a study of T cells after yellow fever vaccination. Overall study: SMART-Seq v4 Ultra Low Input served to prepare low-cell-number fractions. Study observations and caveats: Once the booster was given, most primary-vaccination clones reappeared, at more than 95% for CD4 and approximately 88% for CD8.

The CDR3 has 15 amino acids. In germline, CDR1 is KGHDR, CDR2 SFDVKD. V gave up 11 bases and J gave up 2 bases; unmatched junction bases: 8. TCRdb reanalysed the 5' RACE reads using MiXCR and keeps one entry per CDR3 protein. In the table there are some 290,000 distinct CDR3 sequences, roughly a tenth of which are singletons. The sequences come from CD4+ T cells sorted from PBMCs, collected 45 days after the yellow fever booster vaccination. The sequence derives from a young man who received the YFV17D yellow fever vaccine. This chain links TRBV24-1 with TRBJ2-3; TRBD1 agrees at 11 bases. Here the CDR3 reads CANRTGGWATDTQYF. The CDR3 nucleotides read TGTGCCAACCGGACAGGGGGCTGGGCCACAGATACGCAGTATTTT.